This record covers a single TCR beta chain. The trim removed 1 base at V and 7 bases at J, leaving 7 bases unmatched. Germline values: CDR1 SGHAT, CDR2 FQNNGV. The CDR3 is 16 amino acids. The sample is drawn from a study of blood T cell repertoires in COVID-19. Study at large: The United States, Italy and Spain provided the acute and convalescent COVID-19 samples. From T cells, B-cell-depleted T cells, or PBMCs came the material, which was cDNA or gDNA.

Living in 20 to 30 US areas, the participants were between roughly 18 and 89 years of age. Which cohort a participant joined came from the clinical history participants gave. This table comes from immunoSEQ multiplex PCR, and its TCRdb copy is limited to in-frame clones, with some not included. Of under 300,000 clones listed, approximately 90% are singletons. The V gene is TRBV11-2, the J gene TRBJ1-4; 9 nucleotides agree with TRBD1. Sequencing was carried out using PBMCs or T cells enriched from blood (not recorded which). This TCR was recovered from a woman younger than 45 with acute COVID-19. CDR3 amino acids: CASSLGQGGRGEKLFF. The CDR3 coding sequence is TGTGCCAGCAGCTTAGGACAGGGGGGTAGAGGTGAAAAACTGTTTTTT.